These 27 T cell receptor beta chains were sequenced from one sample in a study of neoadjuvant anti-PD-1 for oral cavity cancer. Libraries were prepared by immunoSEQ multiplex PCR; TCRdb keeps only in-frame clonotypes and omits some of them. Seen here are tens of thousands of clones, roughly 80% observed once, and the top ten hold 2.5% to 3%. This material consisted of PBMCs, taken before nivolumab (anti-PD-1) treatment. Receptor source: a person aged 35-79 years with oral cavity squamous cell carcinoma.

The chain recombines TRBV7-3 with TRBJ2-1, with 8 positions matching TRBD2. The germline V gene encodes CDR1 SGHTA and CDR2 FQGTGA. V lost 3 bases and J lost 9; bases outside the gene matches: 7. CDR3 length: 14 amino acids. CDR3 region: CASSLGLGHSEQFF. In DNA, the CDR3 is TGTGCCAGCAGCTTGGGACTAGGCCATAGTGAGCAGTTCTTC.

The CDR3 nucleotides are TGTGCCAGCAGCCCCGAAGCCCCTGCCCGAAACACCATATATTTT. Residues: CASSPEAPARNTIYF. V gene TRBV6-5 combines with J gene TRBJ1-3; D is unclear. CDR3 size: 15 residues. Germline V gene data show CDR1 as MNHEY and CDR2 as SVGAGI. V lost 6 bases, J lost 5 bases, and 17 bases lay in between.

DNA for the CDR3: TGCGCCAGCAGACTCGAGCTAACGCACCAAGGCTACACCTTC. This codes for CASRLELTHQGYTF. V is TRBV5-1 and J is TRBJ1-2; D is uncertain. Germline assignment: CDR1 SGHRS and CDR2 YFSETQ. There are 14 residues in the CDR3. V was cut by 5 bases and J by 8 bases, with 19 bases left in between.

The chain carries TRBV5-8 and TRBJ1-5; 8 bases fit TRBD1. Germline V gene data show CDR1 as SGHTS and CDR2 as YDEGEE. After removal of 4 bases from V and 2 bases from J, the junction contained 5 bases not matched to a gene. There are 15 residues in the CDR3. CDR3 region: CASSRDRGGNQPQHF. Here the CDR3 DNA reads TGTGCCAGCAGCCGTGACAGGGGCGGCAATCAGCCCCAGCATTTT.

V is TRBV5-1 and J is TRBJ1-2, with TRBD1 identical over 10 bases. The V gene's germline CDR1 is SGHRS and CDR2 YFSETQ. The CDR3 runs to 13 residues. V lost 4 bases to trimming and J lost 10 bases; unmatched junction nucleotides: 7. The CDR3 loop is CASSVTGTGVYTF. Here the CDR3 DNA reads TGCGCCAGCAGCGTAACCGGGACAGGGGTCTACACCTTC.

The chain combines TRBV15 with TRBJ2-5; 8 bases match TRBD1. V trimming: 7 bases; J trimming: 2 bases; junction bases outside the gene matches: 6. The CDR3 is made up of 14 amino acids. Germline CDR1 is LNHNV and CDR2 is YYDKDF (reference sequence). DNA for the CDR3: TGTGCCACCACTACCGGGACAGGTCAAGAGACCCAGTACTTC. It is translated as CATTTGTGQETQYF.

This clone turned up a few times. The gene calls are TRBV7-9 and TRBJ2-7, with 9 bases lining up with TRBD2. CDR3 length: 16 amino acids. V shed 5 bases, J shed 4 bases, and the junction held 12 bases outside the gene matches. Germline CDR1 is SEHNR and CDR2 is FQNEAQ (reference sequence). The CDR3 here is CASSPKRSGGPYEQYF. The CDR3 DNA reads as TGTGCCAGCAGCCCAAAGAGGAGCGGGGGGCCGTACGAGCAGTACTTC.

The V and J genes are TRBV29-1 and TRBJ1-4; D gene ambiguous. Trimming removed 7 bases at V and 5 bases at J, with 5 bases between. The germline V gene has CDR1 SQVTM and CDR2 ANQGSEA. The CDR3 loop spans 10 amino acids. The CDR3 DNA reads TGCAGCGCCGCGAATGAAAAACTGTTTTTT. Its protein product is CSAANEKLFF.

J is TRBJ2-1 and V is TRBV4-2; 8 bases map to TRBD2. Germline values: CDR1 LGHNA, CDR2 YNFKEQ. The CDR3 is 17 amino acids. V shed 4 bases, J shed 8 bases, and the junction held 16 bases outside the gene matches. The CDR3 DNA reads as TGTGCCAGCAGCCTCGGGGTGACTAGCGAGCCGGGCGATGAGCAGTTCTTC. It encodes CASSLGVTSEPGDEQFF.

The rearrangement joins TRBV15 to TRBJ2-5, with D unresolved. The ends were cut back, 1 base at V and 7 bases at J, with 7 bases in the middle. This CDR3 contains 12 residues. Germline lookup yields CDR1 LNHNV and CDR2 YYDKDF (reference sequence). CDR3 region: CATSRAEGTQYF. CDR3 DNA: TGTGCCACCAGCAGAGCCGAAGGGACCCAGTACTTC.

The chain carries TRBV14 and TRBJ1-6, with D unresolved. Looked up from germline, CDR1 is SGHDN and CDR2 is FVKESK. Trimming removed 0 bases from V and 10 bases from J, with 13 bases in between. The CDR3 is 15 amino acids. CDR3 sequence: CASSQDFHPGSPLHF. CDR3 sequence (DNA): TGTGCCAGCAGCCAAGATTTTCATCCGGGGTCACCCCTCCACTTT.

V and J are TRBV6-5 and TRBJ2-7; 9 positions match TRBD2. Per the germline V gene, CDR1 is MNHEY and CDR2 is SVGAGI. J lost 0 bases, V lost 4 bases, and 4 bases had no gene match. The CDR3 covers 15 residues. The CDR3 is CASSLGRGGSYEQYF. In DNA form, the CDR3 reads TGTGCCAGCAGTTTGGGGCGGGGGGGCTCCTACGAGCAGTACTTC.

This rearrangement joins TRBV6-5 to TRBJ2-7; D unclear. The germline gives CDR1 MNHEY, CDR2 SVGAGI. Trimming pared 7 bases from V and 2 bases from J, leaving 15 bases between. The CDR3 loop spans 14 amino acids. The CDR3 here is CASKQSTAAYEQYF. CDR3 nucleotides: TGTGCCAGCAAACAGAGCACGGCTGCCTACGAGCAGTACTTC.

V is TRBV6-6 and J is TRBJ2-5, with D hard to call. This CDR3 has 11 residues. CDR1 and CDR2 from the germline V gene are MNHNY and SVGAGI (reference sequence). V lost 6 bases, J lost 5 bases, and 7 bases lay in between. The CDR3 DNA reads as TGTGCCAGCAGCGCGCAGGAGACCCAGTACTTC. Its translation: CASSAQETQYF.

The genes are TRBV19 and TRBJ2-1; 7 nucleotides match TRBD2. The CDR3 consists of 15 residues. The V and J ends lost 3 bases and 7 bases, in that order; junction bases with no gene match: 9. Germline V gene data show CDR1 as LNHDA and CDR2 as SQIVND (reference sequence). The CDR3 nucleotides are TGTGCCAGTAGTATCGACGGGGGGAGCGGGAATGAGCAGTTCTTC. This translates into CASSIDGGSGNEQFF.

The chain joins TRBV5-1 to TRBJ1-2; maybe TRBD1 (5 bases). The ends were cut back, 0 bases at V and 10 bases at J, with 13 bases in the middle. CDR3 length equals 13 residues. Germline V gives CDR1 SGHRS, CDR2 YFSETQ. In DNA, the CDR3 is TGCGCCAGCAGCTTGGAGGCTTCGGGGGTCTACACCTTC. Translation gives CASSLEASGVYTF.

The J gene is TRBJ2-3, the V gene TRBV6-1, with D hard to call. Germline CDR1 is MNHNS and CDR2 is SASEGT. The ends were cut back, 1 base at V and 2 bases at J, with 10 bases in the middle. The CDR3 loop spans 15 amino acids. In nucleotides, the CDR3 is TGTGCCAGCAGTGAAGGGGCAGTGTACACAGATACGCAGTATTTT. Its protein product is CASSEGAVYTDTQYF.

The chain has TRBV25-1 and TRBJ1-4; 11 bases map to TRBD1. The germline gives CDR1 MGHDK, CDR2 SYGVNS. The V gene end was trimmed by 5 bases and the J gene end by 8 bases; junction bases not matched to a gene: 7. CDR3 length equals 15 residues. CDR3 sequence reads: CASSWGGTGGEKLFF. The CDR3 DNA reads TGTGCCAGCAGTTGGGGAGGGACAGGGGGAGAAAAACTGTTTTTT.

The CDR3 DNA follows: TGTGCCAGCAGTGAACTAACGGGGATTGGGGAAGGCTACACCTTC. Translated: CASSELTGIGEGYTF. The rearrangement links TRBV2 to TRBJ1-2; D is uncertain. The V gene lost 2 bases and the J gene lost 8 bases, with 18 bases spanning the gap. The CDR3 runs to 15 residues. Per the germline V gene, CDR1 is SNHLY and CDR2 is FYNNEI.

This sequence joins TRBV19 and TRBJ1-3; possible D gene TRBD1, 5 bases. The CDR3 is 16 amino acids. Germline-derived CDR1 and CDR2 are LNHDA and SQIVND (reference sequence). The ends were cut back, 7 bases at V and 2 bases at J, with 18 bases in the middle. The CDR3 nucleotides read TGTGCCAGTATCAGTACCCGGGGCAGAGCTGGAAACACCATATATTTT. Translated, it gives CASISTRGRAGNTIYF.

This chain connects TRBV5-1 to TRBJ1-5, with a tentative D call TRBD1 (5 bases). The CDR3 covers 16 residues. V shed 8 bases and J shed 4 bases, with 22 bases lying between them. CDR1 and CDR2 from the germline V gene are SGHRS and YFSETQ. DNA for the CDR3: TGCGCCAGTCAATACTCCGGGACGGACTTTAATCAGCCCCAGCATTTT. It codes for CASQYSGTDFNQPQHF.

The chain has TRBV5-1 and TRBJ1-2; the D gene is possibly TRBD1 (5 bases). The V gene lost 5 bases and the J gene lost 0 bases, with 14 bases spanning the gap. The CDR3 sequence is 15 residues long. Per the germline V gene, CDR1 is SGHRS and CDR2 is YFSETQ. The CDR3 bases are TGCGCCAGCAGTCTCCTCGGGACCTCTAACTATGGCTACACCTTC. It specifies CASSLLGTSNYGYTF.

J is TRBJ2-1 and V is TRBV27; a weak D match, TRBD2 (5 bases). Germline V gene sequence: CDR1 MNHEY, CDR2 SMNVEV (reference sequence). CDR3 length: 14 amino acids. The V end was cut by 0 bases, the J end by 5 bases, with 8 bases between. CDR3 sequence: CASSLSTGNNEQFF. As DNA, the CDR3 is TGTGCCAGCAGTTTATCGACGGGGAACAATGAGCAGTTCTTC.

The J gene is TRBJ1-6, the V gene TRBV13; tentative D call: TRBD1 (6 bases). Germline V CDR1 and CDR2: PRHDT, FYEKMQ (reference sequence). The CDR3 covers 16 residues. Trimming stripped 8 bases from V and 6 bases from J, with 20 bases between. The CDR3 nucleotides read TGTGCCAGCGGCATCAGAAGGGGGTGGGTTAATTCACCCCTCCACTTT. It translates to CASGIRRGWVNSPLHF.

Written as DNA, the CDR3 is TGTGCCAGCAGTTCAGGGGGATCACCCCTCCACTTT. Protein product: CASSSGGSPLHF. This chain links TRBV6-4 with TRBJ1-6, with TRBD1 identical over 7 bases. The ends lost 5 bases at V and 10 bases at J; junction bases unmatched: 2. The CDR3 covers 12 residues. Germline CDR1 and CDR2: MRHNA and SNTAGT.

This clone showed up just a few times. This chain links TRBV9 with TRBJ2-7, with D possibly matching TRBD2 (5 bases). Germline CDR1 and CDR2: SGDLS and YYNGEE. The CDR3 sequence is 15 residues long. V was pared by 0 bases and J by 2 bases, with 12 bases between. The CDR3 region has the DNA TGTGCCAGCAGCGTAGAAGCGGATACTACCTACGAGCAGTACTTC. Amino acid sequence: CASSVEADTTYEQYF. The full variable domain, completed using reference TRBV9 and TRBJ2-7, is DSGVTQTPKHLITATGQRVTLRCSPRSGDLSVYWYQQSLDQGLQFLIQYYNGEERAKGNILERFSAQQFPDLHSELNLSSLELGDSALYFCASSVEADTTYEQYFGPGTRLTVT.

This clone was found a few times. This chain joins TRBV5-1 and TRBJ1-3; D perhaps matches TRBD1 (5 bases). This CDR3 contains 13 residues. Trimming took 4 bases from V and 4 from J, leaving 9 bases between them. Looked up from germline, CDR1 is SGHRS and CDR2 is YFSETQ. CDR3 in DNA: TGCGCCAGCAGCCAGGGAGACGGAAACACCATATATTTT. It encodes CASSQGDGNTIYF.